This TCR beta chain originates from a study of blood T cell repertoires in COVID-19 (dated by TCRdb to the early 2020s). Study-level background: Collaborator samples came from the United States, Italy and Spain and covered acute and convalescent phases of COVID-19. Samples were obtained from the ongoing ImmuneRACE study (first 160 participants) and from 1,254 subjects provided by 6 global collaborators. The dataset comprised deeply sampled blood TCRbeta repertoires from subjects exposed to, actively infected with, or recovered from COVID-19. The prospective study material was composed of cDNA or gDNA derived from T cells, B-cell-depleted T cells, or PBMCs. The repertoires were released in a freely available public database meant as a resource for research on the immune response to SARS-CoV-2. Sample metadata almost always included a de-identified subject ID, COVID-19 status, age in years and sex. Where available, HLA class I and class II types were obtained from metadata supplied by the sample provider rather than from assay-based typing.

With respect to this clone: The antigen this receptor binds is unknown. Base qualities are not provided; no much larger clone lies one nucleotide away.

CDR1 and CDR2 (LGHNA, YSLEER) derive from the germline V gene. The CDR3, from cysteine to phenylalanine, totals 18 residues. Here the CDR3 DNA is all that survives: 54 bases in frame from base 1. After removal of 4 bases from V and 1 base from J, the junction retains 12 bases not matched to a gene. TCRbeta CDR3 regions were amplified from genomic DNA using the immunoSEQ Assay, a bias-controlled multiplex PCR. On the authors' methods: Within the assay, amplification of reference gene primers was used to estimate how many nucleated cells each sample contained. Sequence reads were collapsed and filtered to measure the absolute abundance of every unique TCRbeta CDR3 rearrangement. For each sample, productive Simpson clonality was calculated as the square root of Simpson's diversity index over productive rearrangements. TCRdb carries this immuneACCESS record with in-frame sequences only. Its versions omit some clonotypes, under half of them owing to an unresolved V gene in the studies checked, with the rest unexplained. V and J calls and clone size follow that table, whereas D and trimming were derived from the DNA. The sample contains over 150,000 clones, more than 75% of them found a single time. Of the sample, about 3% is held by the ten largest clones.

What the authors observed across the whole study: The quantity of clinical and demographic metadata differed by source and by participant and was supplied without curation.

Each collaborating institution followed its own protocols to collect whole blood in K2EDTA tubes. For TCRbeta analysis, collaborator samples were shipped as frozen whole blood, as isolated PBMCs, or as DNA extracted from either sample type. The material sequenced was peripheral blood. The receptor comes from a man aged 40-49 years with active or convalescent COVID-19. This chain is built from TRBV4-3 and TRBJ2-7; the central 11 bases match TRBD1. The sequence in DNA is TGCGCCAGCAGCCCGACCTACCAGGGACAGGGGGGTTCCTACGAGCAGTACTTC. Translated, this is CASSPTYQGQGGSYEQYF.